A single TCR beta chain is shown here with its context. Its antigen is not known. This entry comes from a study of cytomegalovirus exposure and HLA in healthy donors. On the study more broadly: Earlier work reported about 110 million unique TCR beta sequences from some 180 million T cells.

Use of 60 Vbeta and 13 Jbeta primers characterized the PCR. Profiling relied on immunoSEQ multiplex PCR, and the TCRdb table lists in-frame clones only, not all of them. Here the sample spans some 190,000 clones, around 77% being singletons. Germline CDR1 is MNHNS and CDR2 is SASEGT. There are 15 residues in the CDR3. Trimming removed 0 bases at V and 2 bases at J, with 9 bases between. Regarding the study as a whole: The study reported that TCR beta sequences accurately predicted HLA-A and HLA-B alleles in most subjects. The productive fraction for most TCR beta V segments was about 87% or about 30% in an earlier analysis.

The sequencing sample was made of PBMCs. This chain joins TRBV6-1 and TRBJ2-3, with D possibly being TRBD2 (6 bases). The sequence derives from a woman aged 18 to 35 in good health and CMV-seronegative. The CDR3 DNA reads TGTGCCAGCAGTGAAGCGGCGGGGATCACAGATACGCAGTATTTT. It codes for CASSEAAGITDTQYF.